The clone carrying this T cell receptor beta chain was picked up one time. This may be a read error: a much more frequent sequence differs by one nucleotide. The record originates from a study of blood T cell repertoires in COVID-19. Study at large: The analysed material was cDNA or gDNA that came from T cells, B-cell-depleted T cells, or PBMCs.

Trimming took 4 bases from V and 0 from J, leaving 3 bases between them. Germline assignment: CDR1 SEHNR and CDR2 FQNEAQ (reference sequence). The CDR3 totals 12 residues. Here immunoSEQ multiplex PCR was the method, and the copy in TCRdb shows in-frame clones only, minus some. The sample includes roughly 180,000 clones, about 80% of them seen just once. The chain combines TRBV7-9 with TRBJ1-2; D ambiguous. Input material: peripheral blood. The TCR was taken from a woman between 50 and 59 years old with active or convalescent COVID-19. The CDR3 bases are TGTGCCAGCAGCTCATCTAACTATGGCTACACCTTC. Its protein is CASSSSNYGYTF.